Listed below are T cell receptor beta chains from one sample, sequenced in a study of blood T cells in healthy people across ages. From the 5' RACE reads, TCRdb called clonotypes with MiXCR, one entry per CDR3 protein. The data show approximately 1,100,000 distinct CDR3 sequences, roughly 45% seen once. The sample was blood. The origin of the receptors is a woman aged 60 to 75 in good health. The CDR3 runs from the conserved cysteine through the conserved F or W. Each record gives: V gene, clone size, J gene, D gene, CDR3 protein, CDR3 DNA. The D gene is left open where the match is weak. Size is omitted from some rows. Given values are once, few, many or a class for expanded clones.

TRBV20-1	-	TRBJ2-7	-	CSARKDTDYLYEQYF	TGCAGTGCTAGGAAAGATACTGACTATCTCTACGAGCAGTACTTC
TRBV29-1	few	TRBJ2-1	-	CSVDSPGQFF	TGCAGCGTTGACTCCCCTGGGCAGTTCTTC
TRBV10-2	few	TRBJ2-5	-	CASSATPKETQYF	TGCGCCAGCAGTGCTACTCCGAAAGAGACCCAGTACTTC
TRBV20-1	-	TRBJ1-1	TRBD1	CSAKRATGGGLNTEAFF	TGCAGTGCCAAACGAGCAACAGGGGGCGGGTTGAACACTGAAGCTTTCTTT
TRBV6-1	-	TRBJ1-1	-	CASSAQPILEAFF	TGTGCCAGCAGTGCGCAGCCAATACTTGAAGCTTTCTTT
TRBV7-9	-	TRBJ1-2	-	CAYPREDSGYGYTF	TGTGCCTATCCCCGCGAAGACAGCGGATATGGCTACACCTTC
TRBV18	-	TRBJ1-5	-	CASSPSSEQPQHF	TGTGCCAGCTCACCGTCGTCTGAGCAGCCCCAGCATTTT
TRBV27	-	TRBJ2-7	-	CASGTSFPYEQYF	TGTGCCAGCGGGACTTCCTTTCCCTACGAGCAGTACTTC
TRBV3-1	many	TRBJ2-7	-	CASSQGTGEQYF	TGTGCCAGCAGCCAAGGTACGGGGGAGCAGTACTTC
TRBV4-2	-	TRBJ1-1	TRBD1	CASSQVKGQGLATEAFF	TGTGCCAGCAGCCAAGTCAAGGGACAGGGATTGGCGACTGAAGCTTTCTTT
TRBV27	few	TRBJ2-1	-	CASRLDSEQFF	TGTGCCAGCAGACTCGATAGTGAGCAGTTCTTC
TRBV2	-	TRBJ1-5	-	CASTTTTVHNQPQHF	TGTGCCAGCACGACAACGACAGTCCACAATCAGCCCCAGCATTTT
TRBV27	-	TRBJ1-6	-	CASRFSSNSPLHF	TGTGCCAGCAGATTCTCTAGTAATTCACCCCTCCACTTT
TRBV12-3/TRBV12-4	-	TRBJ2-5	-	CASSLMGREETQYF	TGTGCCAGCAGTTTAATGGGCAGAGAAGAGACCCAGTACTTC
TRBV6-2/TRBV6-3	few	TRBJ1-5	-	CASLGGASNQPQHF	TGTGCCAGTCTTGGGGGGGCTAGCAATCAGCCCCAGCATTTT
TRBV7-2	-	TRBJ2-1	-	CASSLVWSDEQFF	TGTGCCAGCAGCTTAGTTTGGTCGGATGAGCAGTTCTTC
TRBV6-2/TRBV6-3	once	TRBJ2-7	TRBD1	CACRRQGAHEQYF	TGTGCCTGCAGGCGACAGGGGGCACACGAGCAGTACTTC
TRBV7-2	many	TRBJ1-2	TRBD1	CASSPRQGGYGYTF	TGTGCCAGCAGCCCCCGCCAGGGGGGCTATGGCTACACCTTC
TRBV20-1	-	TRBJ2-3	-	CSALFGDTQYF	TGCAGTGCTCTATTCGGGGATACGCAGTATTTT
TRBV9	-	TRBJ2-7	TRBD2	CASSRGGSGRNEQYF	TGTGCCAGCAGCCGAGGGGGTAGCGGGAGAAACGAGCAGTACTTC
TRBV27	few	TRBJ1-4	-	CASSLAGHNRRLFF	TGTGCCAGCAGCCTGGCGGGCCACAATCGTCGTCTGTTTTTT
TRBV20-1	-	TRBJ2-1	-	CSARARGEQFF	TGCAGTGCTAGAGCGCGGGGTGAGCAGTTCTTC
TRBV7-3	-	TRBJ2-5	-	CASSPRTFETQYF	TGTGCCAGCAGCCCACGTACCTTTGAGACCCAGTACTTC
TRBV6-5	-	TRBJ2-7	-	CASSGVQEGSYEQYF	TGTGCCAGCAGTGGGGTCCAGGAGGGATCCTACGAGCAGTACTTC
TRBV28	-	TRBJ2-7	-	CATPPSGASYEQYF	TGTGCCACACCCCCATCGGGAGCCTCCTACGAGCAGTACTTC
TRBV12-3/TRBV12-4	once	TRBJ2-1	TRBD2	CASGTSGVNNEQFF	TGTGCCAGCGGTACTAGCGGGGTGAACAATGAGCAGTTCTTC
TRBV12-3/TRBV12-4	-	TRBJ1-1	TRBD1	CASSTGDRAGTEAFF	TGTGCCAGCAGTACCGGGGACAGGGCCGGCACTGAAGCTTTCTTT
TRBV6-1	few	TRBJ1-4	-	CASSEAWRGSEKLFF	TGTGCCAGCAGTGAAGCCTGGAGGGGAAGTGAAAAACTGTTTTTT
TRBV13	-	TRBJ1-1	-	CASSPDKGQLNTEAFF	TGTGCCAGCAGCCCGGATAAGGGACAACTGAACACTGAAGCTTTCTTT
TRBV5-4	-	TRBJ2-1	-	CASSNSFGEQFF	TGTGCCAGCAGCAATTCCTTTGGGGAGCAGTTCTTC
TRBV5-1	-	TRBJ2-5	-	CASSFLGVDQETQYF	TGCGCCAGCAGCTTCCTAGGGGTTGACCAAGAGACCCAGTACTTC
TRBV5-6	-	TRBJ2-1	TRBD2	CASSGGLAATNEQFF	TGTGCCAGCAGCGGCGGGCTAGCGGCTACGAATGAGCAGTTCTTC
TRBV27	many	TRBJ2-3	TRBD2	CASKPPGLAGGTDTQYF	TGTGCCAGCAAACCCCCCGGACTAGCGGGAGGCACAGATACGCAGTATTTT
TRBV20-1	-	TRBJ2-7	-	CSAPPGIVGYEQYF	TGCAGTGCTCCCCCCGGGATAGTTGGCTACGAGCAGTACTTC
TRBV2	many	TRBJ2-1	-	CASSEDRGGYNEQFF	TGTGCCAGCAGTGAAGACAGGGGAGGATACAATGAGCAGTTCTTC
TRBV20-1	few	TRBJ2-1	TRBD2	CSARPTSGRYNEQFF	TGCAGTGCTAGACCCACTAGCGGGAGGTACAATGAGCAGTTCTTC